This T cell receptor (beta chain) was captured by sequencing in a study of blood T cell repertoires in COVID-19. Participant-given clinical history determined each cohort assignment. The CDR3 loop spans 15 amino acids. Per germline, CDR1 SEHNR and CDR2 FQNEAQ (reference sequence). Germline trimming cut 5 bases from V and 1 base from J; bases unmatched to any gene: 6. Repertoires were generated with immunoSEQ multiplex PCR, while TCRdb's copy carries only in-frame clones and drops some. The table has 260,000 or so clones, 85% seen once; the top ten hold 2.5%. The receptor was derived from a woman between 50 and 59 years old who had recovered from COVID-19. Sequences were obtained from PBMCs or T cells enriched from blood (not recorded which). The chain combines TRBV7-9 with TRBJ1-2; TRBD1 agrees at 8 bases. The CDR3 here is CASSPRTGYNYGYTF. The CDR3 DNA sequence: TGTGCCAGCAGCCCAAGGACAGGGTATAACTATGGCTACACCTTC.